Here is one TCR beta chain with its context. As yet, its antigen is unknown. The data stem from a study of post-analysis software for immune sequencing data. General observations from the study: Patients had higher frequencies than controls of roughly five TRBV segments, including TRBV5-6, TRBV5-1 and TRBV20-1.

Unique molecular identifiers were built into the TCR beta cDNA libraries. T cells, about 0.9 to 10 million of them, yielded roughly 0.5 million cDNA molecules. TCRdb redid the calling of the PCR reads with MiXCR, one entry per CDR3 protein. The data show fewer than 850,000 distinct CDR3 sequences, 46% seen once. The CDR3 spans 15 residues. Per germline, CDR1 GTSNPN and CDR2 SVGIG (reference sequence). V dropped 4 bases and J dropped 0 bases, with 15 bases sitting between them. This chain uses TRBV30 with TRBJ1-2; possible D gene TRBD1, 5 bases. Specimen: blood. The receptor's source is a girl aged 5-17 years with multiple sclerosis. The chain's CDR3 is CAWNEDTRANYGYTF. The CDR3 DNA reads TGTGCCTGGAACGAGGACACACGCGCTAACTATGGCTACACCTTC.